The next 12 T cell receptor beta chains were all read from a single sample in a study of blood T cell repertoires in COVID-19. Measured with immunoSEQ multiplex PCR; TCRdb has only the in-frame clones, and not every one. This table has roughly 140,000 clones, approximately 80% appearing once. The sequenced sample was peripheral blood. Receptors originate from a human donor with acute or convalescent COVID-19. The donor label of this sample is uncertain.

CDR3 nucleotides: TGTGCCAGCAGGGGAACCGGGATGCGGAATTCACCCCTCCACTTT. As protein: CASRGTGMRNSPLHF. V gene TRBV6-5 combines with J gene TRBJ1-6; D gene ambiguous. Germline assignment: CDR1 MNHEY and CDR2 SVGAGI. Trimming pared 6 bases from V and 7 bases from J, leaving 16 bases between. The CDR3 extends over 15 amino acids.

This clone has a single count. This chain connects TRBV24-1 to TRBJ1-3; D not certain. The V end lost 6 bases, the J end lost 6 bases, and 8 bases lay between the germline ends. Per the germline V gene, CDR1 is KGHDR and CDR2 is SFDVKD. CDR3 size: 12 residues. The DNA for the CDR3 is TGTGCCACCAGTTCCGAGGCAAACACCATATATTTT. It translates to CATSSEANTIYF.

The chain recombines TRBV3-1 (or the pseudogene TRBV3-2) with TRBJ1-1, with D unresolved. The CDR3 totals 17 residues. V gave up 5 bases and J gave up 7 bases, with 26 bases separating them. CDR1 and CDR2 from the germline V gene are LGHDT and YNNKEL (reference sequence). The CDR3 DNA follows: TGTGCCAGCAGCTCGGAGGCTGGGAATGGGGTGTGGGGTGAAGCTTTCTTT. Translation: CASSSEAGNGVWGEAFF.

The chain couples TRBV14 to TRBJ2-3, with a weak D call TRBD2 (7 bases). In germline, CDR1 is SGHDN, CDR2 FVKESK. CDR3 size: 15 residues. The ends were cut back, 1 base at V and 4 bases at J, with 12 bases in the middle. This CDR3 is CASSQGEGGPDTQYF. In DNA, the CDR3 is TGTGCCAGCAGCCAAGGGGAGGGGGGCCCAGATACGCAGTATTTT.

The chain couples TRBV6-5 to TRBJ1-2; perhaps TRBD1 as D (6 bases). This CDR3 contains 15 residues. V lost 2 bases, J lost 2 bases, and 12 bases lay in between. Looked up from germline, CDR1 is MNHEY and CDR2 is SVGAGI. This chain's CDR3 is CASSYGDTRNYGYTF. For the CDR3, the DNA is TGTGCCAGCAGTTACGGGGACACCAGGAACTATGGCTACACCTTC.

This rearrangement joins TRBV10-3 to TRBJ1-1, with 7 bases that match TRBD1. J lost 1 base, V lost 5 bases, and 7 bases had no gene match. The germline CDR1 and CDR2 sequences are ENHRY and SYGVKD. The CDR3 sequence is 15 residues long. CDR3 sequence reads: CAISSGDRENTEAFF. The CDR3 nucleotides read TGTGCCATCAGTTCTGGTGACAGGGAGAACACTGAAGCTTTCTTT.

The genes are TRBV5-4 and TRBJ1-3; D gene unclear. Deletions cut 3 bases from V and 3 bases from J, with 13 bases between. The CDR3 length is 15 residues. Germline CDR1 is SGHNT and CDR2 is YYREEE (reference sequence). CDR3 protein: CASSSGGGIGNTIYF. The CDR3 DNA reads TGTGCCAGCAGCTCCGGTGGAGGGATTGGAAACACCATATATTTT.

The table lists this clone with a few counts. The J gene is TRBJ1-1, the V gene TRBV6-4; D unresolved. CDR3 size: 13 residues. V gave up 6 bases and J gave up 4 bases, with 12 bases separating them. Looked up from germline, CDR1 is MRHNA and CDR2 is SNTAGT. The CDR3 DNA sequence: TGTGCCAGCAGCCAACAGCGGGGCACTGAAGCTTTCTTT. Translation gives CASSQQRGTEAFF.

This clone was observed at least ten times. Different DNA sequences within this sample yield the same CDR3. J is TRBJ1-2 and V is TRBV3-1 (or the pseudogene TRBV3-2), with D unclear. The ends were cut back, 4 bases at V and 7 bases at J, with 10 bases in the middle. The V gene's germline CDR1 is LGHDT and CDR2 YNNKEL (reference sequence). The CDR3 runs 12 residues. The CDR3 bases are TGTGCCAGCAGCCGGGAGGGAAGTGGCTACACCTTC. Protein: CASSREGSGYTF.

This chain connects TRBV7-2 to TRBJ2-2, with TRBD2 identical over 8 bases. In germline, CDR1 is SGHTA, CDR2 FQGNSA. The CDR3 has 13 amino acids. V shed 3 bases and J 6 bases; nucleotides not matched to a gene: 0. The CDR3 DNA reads TGTGCCAGCAGCTTCGGGGGGGCCGGGGAGCTGTTTTTT. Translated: CASSFGGAGELFF.

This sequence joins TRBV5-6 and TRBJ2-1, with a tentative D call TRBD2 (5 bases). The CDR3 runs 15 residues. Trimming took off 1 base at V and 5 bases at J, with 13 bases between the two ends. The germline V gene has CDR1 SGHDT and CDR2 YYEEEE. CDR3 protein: CASSLRRRADNEQFF. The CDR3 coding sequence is TGTGCCAGCAGCTTGCGGCGGCGGGCCGACAATGAGCAGTTCTTC.

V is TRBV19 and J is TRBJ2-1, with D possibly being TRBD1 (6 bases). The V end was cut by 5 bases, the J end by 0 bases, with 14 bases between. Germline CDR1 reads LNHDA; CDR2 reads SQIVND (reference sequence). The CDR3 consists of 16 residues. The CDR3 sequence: CASSGGQLSSYNEQFF. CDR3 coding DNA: TGTGCCAGTAGTGGTGGACAGTTGAGCTCCTACAATGAGCAGTTCTTC.